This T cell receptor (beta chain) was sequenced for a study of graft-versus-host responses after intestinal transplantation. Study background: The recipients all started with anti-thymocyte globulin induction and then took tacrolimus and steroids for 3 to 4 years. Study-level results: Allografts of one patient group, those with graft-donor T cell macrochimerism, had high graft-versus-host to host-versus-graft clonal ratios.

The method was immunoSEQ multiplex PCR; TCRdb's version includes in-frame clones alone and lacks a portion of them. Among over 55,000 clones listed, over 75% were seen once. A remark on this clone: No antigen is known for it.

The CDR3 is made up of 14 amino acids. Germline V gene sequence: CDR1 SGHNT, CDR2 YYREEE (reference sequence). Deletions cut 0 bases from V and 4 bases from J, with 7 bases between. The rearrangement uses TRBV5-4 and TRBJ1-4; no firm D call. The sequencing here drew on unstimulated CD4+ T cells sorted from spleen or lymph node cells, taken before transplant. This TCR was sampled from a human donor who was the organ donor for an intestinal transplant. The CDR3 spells CASSLDPDNEKLFF. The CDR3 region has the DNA TGTGCCAGCAGCTTGGACCCAGATAATGAAAAACTGTTTTTT.